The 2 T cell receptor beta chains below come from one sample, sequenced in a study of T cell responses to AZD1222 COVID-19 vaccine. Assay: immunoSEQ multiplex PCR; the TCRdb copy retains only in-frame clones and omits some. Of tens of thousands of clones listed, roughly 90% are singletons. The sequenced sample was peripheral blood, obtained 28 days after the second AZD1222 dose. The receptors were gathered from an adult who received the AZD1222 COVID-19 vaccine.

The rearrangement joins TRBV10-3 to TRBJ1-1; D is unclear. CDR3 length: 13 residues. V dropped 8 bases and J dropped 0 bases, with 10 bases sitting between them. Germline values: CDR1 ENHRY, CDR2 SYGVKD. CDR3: CAIEAYLNTEAFF. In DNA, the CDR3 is TGTGCCATCGAGGCCTACCTGAACACTGAAGCTTTCTTT.

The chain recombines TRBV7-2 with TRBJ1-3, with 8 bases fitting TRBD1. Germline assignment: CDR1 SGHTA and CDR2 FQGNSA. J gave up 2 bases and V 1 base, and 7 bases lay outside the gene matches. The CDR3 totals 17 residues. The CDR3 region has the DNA TGTGCCAGCAGCTTAGATGGCGGGGACAGGCCTGGAAACACCATATATTTT. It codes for CASSLDGGDRPGNTIYF. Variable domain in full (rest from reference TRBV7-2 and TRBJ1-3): GAGVSQSPSNKVTEKGKDVELRCDPISGHTALYWYRQSLGQGLEFLIYFQGNSAPDKSGLPSDRFSAERTGGSVSTLTIQRTQQEDSAVYLCASSLDGGDRPGNTIYFGEGSWLTVV.